The 5 T cell receptor beta chains in this list originate from one sample, sequenced in a study of neoadjuvant anti-PD-1 for oral cavity cancer. Generated by immunoSEQ multiplex PCR, the TCRdb table keeps only in-frame clones and is missing some. The repertoire holds tens of thousands of clones, with around 80% as singletons. The sample in question was PBMCs, obtained before nivolumab (anti-PD-1) treatment. The origin of the receptors is a person aged 40 to 85 with oral cavity squamous cell carcinoma.

In DNA form, the CDR3 reads TGTGCCAGCAGCACCCGACTAGGGCAAGAGACCCAGTACTTC. Amino acids: CASSTRLGQETQYF. The rearrangement uses TRBV13 and TRBJ2-5, with D tentatively TRBD2 (6 bases). Germline CDR1 PRHDT, CDR2 FYEKMQ (reference sequence). The CDR3 sequence is 14 residues long. V was pared by 5 bases and J by 2 bases, with 12 bases between.

The V and J genes are TRBV27 and TRBJ2-1; D perhaps matches TRBD2 (6 bases). V was trimmed by 2 bases and J by 5 bases, leaving 13 bases between them. This CDR3 has 15 residues. Germline V gene data show CDR1 as MNHEY and CDR2 as SMNVEV (reference sequence). The CDR3 sequence: CASSLSAGSNNEQFF. CDR3 nucleotide sequence: TGTGCCAGCAGTTTAAGCGCGGGAAGCAACAATGAGCAGTTCTTC.

The chain couples TRBV7-6 to TRBJ2-3; no definite D call. Germline V lookup: CDR1 SGHVS, CDR2 FNYEAQ. This CDR3 contains 12 residues. The V end lost 8 bases, the J end lost 3 bases, and 9 bases lay between the germline ends. CDR3 nucleotides: TGTGCCAGCTCTCTTTATACAGATACGCAGTATTTT. Its translation: CASSLYTDTQYF.

The gene calls are TRBV29-1 and TRBJ1-1; TRBD1 might be the D (5 bases). The CDR3 is 13 residues long. The ends were cut back, 2 bases at V and 6 bases at J, with 13 bases in the middle. Germline-derived CDR1 and CDR2 are SQVTM and ANQGSEA. This chain's CDR3 is CSVESQGGAEAFF. As DNA, the CDR3 is TGCAGCGTTGAATCGCAGGGAGGAGCTGAAGCTTTCTTT.

V gene TRBV19 combines with J gene TRBJ1-3, with TRBD1 matching 12 bases. V lost 3 bases and J lost 0; bases outside the gene matches: 9. The germline gives CDR1 LNHDA, CDR2 SQIVND (reference sequence). CDR3 length: 19 residues. The CDR3 DNA reads TGTGCCAGTAGTATGGGACAGGGGGCAGGAGGAGGCTCTGGAAACACCATATATTTT. Translating it yields CASSMGQGAGGGSGNTIYF.